Presented here are 8 T cell receptor beta chains from one specimen sequenced in a study of T cell changes during pregnancy in multiple sclerosis. Some clones are missing from TCRdb's copy, which holds only in-frame ones; the method was immunoSEQ multiplex PCR. The profile shows approximately 53,000 clones, more than 80% of them singletons. Sequenced here: CD4+ T cells from peripheral blood mononuclear cells, sampled before pregnancy. The receptors originated from a female donor with multiple sclerosis, enrolled in a pregnancy study.

V gene TRBV18 combines with J gene TRBJ1-1; no clear D. Germline V CDR1 and CDR2: KGHSH, LQKENI. This CDR3 has 14 residues. Trimming pared 4 bases from V and 2 bases from J, leaving 11 bases between. The CDR3 is CASSLVPPNTEAFF. Written as DNA, the CDR3 is TGTGCCAGCTCACTCGTCCCTCCCAACACTGAAGCTTTCTTT.

This clone came up once. V and J are TRBV2 and TRBJ1-1; 7 nucleotides line up with TRBD1. The germline CDR1 and CDR2 sequences are SNHLY and FYNNEI. The CDR3 runs 13 residues. Trimming removed 2 bases from V and 11 bases from J; junction bases left unmatched: 8. In DNA, the CDR3 is TGTGCCAGCAGTGAATTGACAGGGTTACGGGCTTTCTTT. Translating it yields CASSELTGLRAFF.

The CDR3, as DNA: TGTGCCATTCAGACAGGTAGTCATGGGAATGGCTACACCTTC. It specifies CAIQTGSHGNGYTF. The chain joins TRBV2 to TRBJ1-2; maybe TRBD1 (6 bases). The CDR3 extends over 14 amino acids. Trimming left V 10 bases short and J 6 bases short, with 21 bases between. CDR1 SNHLY and CDR2 FYNNEI come from the germline V gene. Full variable domain (outside the CDR3, taken from reference TRBV2 and TRBJ1-2): EPEVTQTPSHQVTQMGQEVILRCVPISNHLYFYWYRQILGQKVEFLVSFYNNEISEKSEIFDDQFSVERPDGSNFTLKIRSTKLEDSAMYFCAIQTGSHGNGYTFGSGTRLTVV.

The chain employs TRBV5-1 and TRBJ2-3; possibly TRBD2 for D (5 bases). Germline V gene lookup returns CDR1 SGHRS and CDR2 YFSETQ. The CDR3 length is 15 residues. V was clipped by 0 bases and J by 0 bases, with 8 bases between them. The chain's CDR3 is CASSLARGSTDTQYF. In DNA, the CDR3 is TGCGCCAGCAGCTTGGCTCGCGGGAGCACAGATACGCAGTATTTT.

The chain is built from TRBV5-1 and TRBJ2-5; TRBD2 might be the D (7 bases). The CDR3 is 15 amino acids. CDR1 is SGHRS and CDR2 is YFSETQ in the germline V gene. V shed 2 bases and J shed 5 bases, with 16 bases lying between them. The CDR3 sequence: CASSFRGGFQETQYF. As DNA, the CDR3 is TGCGCCAGCAGCTTCCGCGGGGGCTTTCAGGAGACCCAGTACTTC.

This rearrangement joins TRBV2 to TRBJ1-2, with TRBD1 matching 10 bases. The CDR3 sequence is 14 residues long. Trimming removed 5 bases from V and 7 bases from J; junction bases left unmatched: 7. Per germline, CDR1 SNHLY and CDR2 FYNNEI. The DNA for the CDR3 is TGTGCCAGCAGTAACCGGGACAGGGGCCGTGGCTACACCTTC. It yields the protein CASSNRDRGRGYTF.

The rearrangement joins TRBV7-6 to TRBJ1-1; D remains ambiguous. The CDR3 contains 14 residues. In germline, CDR1 is SGHVS, CDR2 FNYEAQ. Deletions cut 1 base from V and 1 base from J, with 7 bases between. This chain's CDR3 is CASSLVGGNTEAFF. The DNA for the CDR3 is TGTGCCAGCAGCTTAGTGGGAGGGAACACTGAAGCTTTCTTT.

CDR3 DNA sequence: TGTGCCAGCAGTTTCGGGACAGGGGGGGAGACCCAGTACTTC. This translates into CASSFGTGGETQYF. V is TRBV27 and J is TRBJ2-5; TRBD1 aligns across 11 bases. J lost 5 bases, V lost 3 bases, and 2 bases had no gene match. There are 14 residues in the CDR3. The germline V gene has CDR1 MNHEY and CDR2 SMNVEV (reference sequence).